This T cell receptor (beta chain) originates from a study of cytomegalovirus exposure and HLA in healthy donors. PCR involved 60 Vbeta and 13 Jbeta primers. The assay was immunoSEQ multiplex PCR, and TCRdb's table has in-frame clones only and misses some. The table includes roughly 130,000 clones, approximately 80% detected once. Per germline, CDR1 MNHNS and CDR2 SASEGT. V lost 0 bases and J lost 8; bases outside the gene matches: 9. The CDR3 consists of 16 residues. The chain is built from TRBV6-1 and TRBJ1-2, with TRBD1 matching over 10 bases. The receptor was derived from a man between 18 and 35 years old in good health and CMV-seronegative. The sample taken for sequencing was PBMCs. CDR3 sequence reads: CASSEAPSGTGDGYTF. The CDR3 DNA is TGTGCCAGCAGTGAAGCGCCGTCCGGGACAGGGGACGGCTACACCTTC.